Listed below are T cell receptor beta chains from one sample, sequenced in a study of T cells in localized non-small cell lung cancer. Here immunoSEQ multiplex PCR was the method, and the copy in TCRdb shows in-frame clones only, minus some. Of 23,000 or so clones in the sample, 92% are singletons; the top ten hold around 15%. The specimen comprised peripheral blood, sampled before any cancer treatment. The receptors originated from a man aged 35-69 years with stage III squamous cell lung carcinoma. Each CDR3 is given with its conserved first and last residue. The order of the fields is D gene, clone size, V gene, J gene, CDR3 protein, CDR3 DNA. D genes are given only for firm matches. Expanded clones get a size class; other rows say once, few or many, or leave the size out.

TRBD2,NA,TRBV10-3,TRBJ2-2,CASGLAGGSGLFF,TGTGCCTCTGGACTAGCGGGAGGGTCGGGGCTGTTTTTT
NA,NA,TRBV7-9,TRBJ1-1,CASSLPPRRDTEAFF,TGTGCCAGCAGCCTACCCCCGCGGAGGGACACTGAAGCTTTCTTT
TRBD1,NA,TRBV9,TRBJ1-2,CASSVNTGAEGYTF,TGTGCCAGCAGCGTAAATACAGGGGCGGAGGGCTACACCTTC
NA,NA,TRBV28,TRBJ2-7,CASSFGQTYEQYF,TGTGCCAGCAGTTTTGGTCAGACCTACGAGCAGTACTTC
TRBD2,once,TRBV5-1,TRBJ2-1,CASSLPTSGGWNNEQFF,TGCGCCAGCAGCTTACCGACTAGCGGGGGGTGGAACAATGAGCAGTTCTTC
TRBD2,NA,TRBV11-1,TRBJ2-5,CASSSLLAGGQGETQYF,TGTGCCAGCAGCTCCCTACTAGCGGGGGGGCAAGGAGAGACCCAGTACTTC
NA,NA,TRBV28,TRBJ1-5,CATFLGSNQPQHF,TGTGCCACCTTTCTGGGGAGCAATCAGCCCCAGCATTTT
NA,NA,TRBV18,TRBJ2-4,CASSPPGHKNIQYF,TGTGCCAGCTCACCACCAGGGCACAAAAACATTCAGTACTTC
TRBD2,few,TRBV29-1,TRBJ2-1,CSVEDGGLAQFF,TGCAGCGTTGAAGATGGGGGACTAGCGCAGTTCTTC
TRBD2,once,TRBV5-5,TRBJ2-1,CASSPPVSGAGSEQFF,TGTGCCAGCAGCCCCCCAGTCAGCGGGGCCGGCTCTGAGCAGTTCTTC
TRBD1,NA,TRBV6-6,TRBJ1-6,CASSRTGNYNSPLHF,TGTGCCAGCAGTAGGACAGGGAACTATAATTCACCCCTCCACTTT
TRBD1,NA,TRBV5-3,TRBJ2-7,CARSSGQGNEQYF,TGTGCCAGAAGCTCGGGACAGGGAAACGAGCAGTACTTC
NA,NA,TRBV29-1,TRBJ1-2,CSVAPLSDSGYTF,TGCAGCGTTGCTCCCCTATCAGATTCCGGCTACACCTTC
TRBD1,NA,TRBV6-5,TRBJ1-2,CASRAGQDANYGYTF,TGTGCCAGCAGGGCAGGACAGGATGCTAACTATGGCTACACCTTC
TRBD2,NA,TRBV7-2,TRBJ2-7,CASSSLAGSAYEQYF,TGTGCCAGCAGCTCACTAGCGGGCTCTGCCTACGAGCAGTACTTC
TRBD1,NA,TRBV6-5,TRBJ1-3,CASSKQGSSGNTIYF,TGTGCCAGCAGTAAACAGGGGAGCTCTGGAAACACCATATATTTT
TRBD1,NA,TRBV15,TRBJ1-1,CATSSPQGFGNEAFF,TGTGCCACCAGCAGCCCACAGGGGTTTGGGAATGAAGCTTTCTTT
TRBD1,NA,TRBV6-6,TRBJ1-3,CASSGQGVGGNTIYF,TGTGCCAGCAGTGGACAGGGAGTCGGTGGAAACACCATATATTTT
TRBD1,NA,TRBV10-3,TRBJ1-3,CATGGDPDVGNTIYF,TGTGCCACAGGGGGAGACCCGGACGTCGGAAACACCATATATTTT
TRBD2,NA,TRBV7-8,TRBJ2-2,CASSWPGLAGGPANTGELFF,TGTGCCAGCAGCTGGCCGGGACTAGCGGGGGGACCTGCGAACACCGGGGAGCTGTTTTTT
NA,NA,TRBV29-1,TRBJ2-1,CSAAEYPSSYNEQFF,TGCAGCGCTGCAGAATACCCGTCCTCCTACAATGAGCAGTTCTTC
NA,NA,TRBV21-1,TRBJ2-7,CASRGQGRYEQYF,TGTGCCAGCAGGGGACAGGGGAGGTACGAGCAGTACTTC
NA,NA,TRBV30,TRBJ1-2,CAWSTGIYGYTF,TGTGCCTGGTCTACAGGGATCTATGGCTACACCTTC
NA,once,TRBV6-5,TRBJ1-4,CASRPRGGFNEKLFF,TGTGCCAGCAGGCCTCGGGGAGGCTTTAATGAAAAACTGTTTTTT
TRBD2,NA,TRBV28,TRBJ2-1,CASRTPAGGRGYNEQFF,TGTGCCAGCCGGACACCGGCGGGCGGGAGGGGTTACAATGAGCAGTTCTTC
NA,NA,TRBV7-9,TRBJ1-2,CASSLGLGYGYTF,TGTGCCAGCAGCTTAGGGTTAGGATATGGCTACACCTTC
NA,NA,TRBV29-1,TRBJ2-7,CSALRKDRTYEQYF,TGCAGCGCCTTAAGAAAGGACCGGACCTACGAGCAGTACTTC
TRBD2,NA,TRBV6-5,TRBJ2-5,CASSYSLAGGETQYF,TGTGCCAGCAGTTACTCACTAGCGGGGGGCGAGACCCAGTACTTC
NA,NA,TRBV15,TRBJ2-3,CATSRDREWTDTQYF,TGTGCCACCAGCAGAGACAGGGAATGGACAGATACGCAGTATTTT
NA,NA,TRBV5-1,TRBJ2-2,CASSLAERNTGELFF,TGCGCCAGCAGCTTGGCCGAGCGGAACACCGGGGAGCTGTTTTTT
NA,NA,TRBV7-2,TRBJ2-3,CASSLNSGGGTDTQYF,TGTGCCAGCAGCTTAAATTCTGGCGGGGGCACAGATACGCAGTATTTT
TRBD1,NA,TRBV5-6,TRBJ1-2,CASSSYQGAGGYGYTF,TGTGCCAGCAGCTCGTACCAGGGGGCTGGAGGATATGGCTACACCTTC
NA,NA,TRBV28,TRBJ2-7,CASSSGAGGSYEQYF,TGTGCCAGCAGTTCCGGTGCAGGCGGATCCTACGAGCAGTACTTC
NA,NA,TRBV2,TRBJ1-5,CASSTGGQQPQHF,TGTGCCAGCAGTACGGGAGGGCAACAGCCCCAGCATTTT
NA,NA,TRBV10-3,TRBJ1-4,CATGRLPSNEKLFF,TGTGCCACCGGACGGCTTCCTTCCAATGAAAAACTGTTTTTT
NA,NA,TRBV10-2,TRBJ2-7,CASSNRAFYEQYF,TGCGCCAGCAGCAACAGGGCTTTCTACGAGCAGTACTTC
TRBD1,NA,TRBV10-2,TRBJ2-1,CASSDRGPYSSYNEQFF,TGCGCCAGCAGTGATAGGGGGCCTTATAGCTCCTACAATGAGCAGTTCTTC
NA,once,TRBV4-1,TRBJ1-2,CASSQEGIGYGYTF,TGCGCCAGCAGCCAAGAGGGGATTGGCTATGGCTACACCTTC
NA,NA,TRBV19,TRBJ2-7,CASSSTVFSYEQYF,TGTGCCAGTAGCTCGACAGTATTTTCCTACGAGCAGTACTTC
NA,NA,TRBV29-1,TRBJ1-3,CSAINRTGLNTIYF,TGCAGCGCTATAAATCGAACGGGGTTAAACACCATATATTTT